These T cell receptor beta chains were read from a single sample in a study of radiotherapy plus CTLA-4 blockade in lung cancer. Measured with immunoSEQ multiplex PCR; TCRdb has only the in-frame clones, and not every one. The repertoire has 62,000 or so clones, about 80% of them found once; the top ten carry roughly a tenth. The sequencing used peripheral blood, collected from a patient treated with radiotherapy plus ipilimumab. These receptors all come from a human donor with non-small cell lung cancer who had a complete response to radiotherapy plus ipilimumab. CDR3s leave out the opening cysteine and the closing phenylalanine or tryptophan.

TRBJ2-4 | TRBV7-2 | ASSLRDGSSKNIQY
TRBJ1-5 | TRBV7-2 | ASSLAGVQANQPQH
TRBJ1-2 | TRBV7-2 | ASSLIGAGYGYT
TRBJ1-1 | TRBV6-5 | ASRPEGVFPEAF
TRBJ2-2 | TRBV7-9 | ASSLSGDRADGELF
TRBJ1-5 | TRBV9 | ASSARGKANQPQH
TRBJ2-5 | TRBV7-9 | ASSLGLGQETQY
TRBJ1-2 | TRBV19 | ASSLFSGRGTNYGYT
TRBJ1-2 | TRBV4-3 | ASSQERDTGRGYT
TRBJ2-7 | TRBV30 | AWSVLHEQY
TRBJ2-7 | TRBV7-2 | ASSLGAFGEQY
TRBJ2-2 | TRBV6-1 | ASSAGRILTGELF
TRBJ2-1 | TRBV5-1 | ASSPGLAGVGEQF
TRBJ2-7 | TRBV11-2 | ASSPPDRAYEQY
TRBJ1-5 | TRBV7-2 | ASSLAPNQPQH
TRBJ2-2 | TRBV18 | ASSALGNTGELF
TRBJ2-1 | TRBV7-9 | ASSPPLTSGVYNEQF